Included here is one T cell receptor beta chain sequence, with context. This record belongs to a study of blood T cell repertoires in COVID-19. The wider study: There were acute and convalescent COVID-19 samples, and they came from the United States, Italy and Spain. Sample material is recorded as cDNA or gDNA derived from T cells, B-cell-depleted T cells, or PBMCs.

Source study methods: Estimation of nucleated cell counts relied on the amplification of reference gene primers. TCRdb's table, derived via immunoSEQ multiplex PCR, lists solely in-frame clones and lacks some. V and J calls and clone size follow that table, whereas D and trimming were derived from the DNA. The table lists approximately 200,000 clones, 87% of them singletons. Germline lookup yields CDR1 MNHEY and CDR2 SVGAGI. Between the trimmed V and J ends, which lost 8 bases and 3 bases, there was a span of 19 bases. The CDR3 has 15 amino acids. The rearrangement uses TRBV6-5 and TRBJ1-1; no firm D call. The clonotype was recovered from a woman under 40 who had recovered from COVID-19. Sequenced sample: PBMCs or T cells enriched from blood (not recorded which). Here the CDR3 DNA reads TGTGCCAGCGAGGGAGGCGGAGGGTGGTACACTGAAGCTTTCTTT. Protein: CASEGGGGWYTEAFF.